Following are 3 T cell receptor beta chains from one sample sequenced in a study of blood T cell repertoires in COVID-19. Libraries were prepared by immunoSEQ multiplex PCR; TCRdb keeps only in-frame clonotypes and omits some of them. The sample has some 11,000 clones; around 87% are singletons. Input material: peripheral blood. These receptors came from a human donor in a cohort sampled during active COVID-19.

The chain is built from TRBV7-9 and TRBJ1-1, with unresolved D. In germline, CDR1 is SEHNR, CDR2 FQNEAQ (reference sequence). Trimming took 1 base from V and 6 from J, leaving 9 bases between them. The CDR3 runs to 13 residues. This CDR3 reads CASSLGLVAEAFF. CDR3 DNA: TGTGCCAGCAGCTTAGGTCTAGTGGCTGAAGCTTTCTTT.

This clone has just a few counts. The chain's CDR3 is CASSQDLGQGGKAFF. DNA for the CDR3: TGCGCCAGCAGCCAAGACCTTGGACAGGGAGGGAAAGCTTTCTTT. The chain couples TRBV4-3 to TRBJ1-1; 8 bases are a match to TRBD1. Trimming removed 0 bases from V and 9 bases from J; junction bases left unmatched: 9. This CDR3 is 15 amino acids long. Germline V gene lookup returns CDR1 LGHNA and CDR2 YSLEER.

The rearrangement joins TRBV5-1 to TRBJ1-2, with 7 bases that match TRBD1. Germline CDR1 is SGHRS and CDR2 is YFSETQ. V dropped 2 bases and J dropped 6; count of bases not matched to a gene: 10. The CDR3 consists of 15 residues. CDR3 protein: CASSLGQAAPDGYTF. DNA of the CDR3: TGCGCCAGCAGCTTAGGACAGGCGGCCCCCGATGGCTACACCTTC.